This T cell receptor (beta chain) comes out of a study of PD-1 blockade in classical Hodgkin lymphoma. Study-wide points: Reported baseline diversity: healthy donors highest, relapsed/refractory patients lowest. The study found complete responders had baseline diversity similar to newly diagnosed patients. Nivolumab initiated under 1 year post-ASCT led to patient exclusion.

The CDR3 runs 13 residues. V was pared by 0 bases and J by 2 bases, with 7 bases between. CDR1 SQVTM and CDR2 ANQGSEA come from the germline V gene. Worth noting for this clone: Antigen unknown.

Time point described: cycle 4 day 1 (C4D1), after less than 7 weeks of nivolumab. There was relapse after autologous stem cell transplantation in every patient, and there was variation in brentuximab vedotin exposure. The assay was immunoSEQ multiplex PCR, and TCRdb's table has in-frame clones only and misses some. The sample yields some 24,000 clones, about 81% seen once. Sequenced material: peripheral blood mononuclear cells (PBMCs), taken before the fourth cycle of nivolumab. This clonotype was obtained from a human donor with classical Hodgkin lymphoma. The chain couples TRBV29-1 to TRBJ1-1, with D unclear. CDR3 nucleotide sequence: TGCAGCGTTGAAGAATGGGTTAACACTGAAGCTTTCTTT. This translates into CSVEEWVNTEAFF.